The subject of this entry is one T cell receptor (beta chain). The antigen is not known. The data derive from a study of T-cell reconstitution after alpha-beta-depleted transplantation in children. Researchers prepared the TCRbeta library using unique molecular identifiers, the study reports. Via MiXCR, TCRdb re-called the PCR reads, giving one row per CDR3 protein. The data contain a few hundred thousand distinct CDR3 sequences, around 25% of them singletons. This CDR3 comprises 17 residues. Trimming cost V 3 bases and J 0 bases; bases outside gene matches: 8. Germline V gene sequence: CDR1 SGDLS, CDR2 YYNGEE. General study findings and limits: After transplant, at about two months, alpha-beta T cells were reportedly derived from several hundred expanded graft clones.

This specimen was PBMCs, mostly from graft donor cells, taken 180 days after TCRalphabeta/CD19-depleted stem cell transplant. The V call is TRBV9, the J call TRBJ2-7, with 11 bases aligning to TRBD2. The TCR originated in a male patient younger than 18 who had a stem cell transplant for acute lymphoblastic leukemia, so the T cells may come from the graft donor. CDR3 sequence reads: CASSAPGLADSSYEQYF. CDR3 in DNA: TGTGCCAGCAGCGCCCCGGGACTAGCGGACAGCTCCTACGAGCAGTACTTC.